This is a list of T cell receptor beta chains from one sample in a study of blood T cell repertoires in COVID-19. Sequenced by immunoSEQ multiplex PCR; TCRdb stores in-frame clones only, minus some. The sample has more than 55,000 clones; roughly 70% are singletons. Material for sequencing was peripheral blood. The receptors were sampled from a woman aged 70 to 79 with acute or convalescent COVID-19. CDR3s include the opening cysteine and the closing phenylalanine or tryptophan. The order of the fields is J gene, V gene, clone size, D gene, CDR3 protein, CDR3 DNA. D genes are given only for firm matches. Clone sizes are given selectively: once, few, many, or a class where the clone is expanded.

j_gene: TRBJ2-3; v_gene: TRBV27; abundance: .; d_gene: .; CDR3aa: CASRVYYSSADTQYF; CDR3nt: TGTGCCAGCAGGGTCTACTACTCAAGCGCAGATACGCAGTATTTT
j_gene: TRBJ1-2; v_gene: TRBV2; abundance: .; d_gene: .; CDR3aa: CASSEAGKAHGYTF; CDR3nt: TGTGCCAGCAGTGAGGCGGGTAAGGCCCACGGCTACACCTTC
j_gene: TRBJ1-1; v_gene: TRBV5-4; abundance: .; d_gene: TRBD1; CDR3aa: CASRRTGGSSEAFF; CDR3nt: TGTGCCAGCAGGAGGACAGGGGGCTCATCTGAAGCTTTCTTT
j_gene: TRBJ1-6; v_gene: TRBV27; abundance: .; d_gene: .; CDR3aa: CASSFKDSFFNSPLHF; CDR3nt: TGTGCCAGCAGTTTCAAGGACAGCTTCTTTAATTCACCCCTCCACTTT
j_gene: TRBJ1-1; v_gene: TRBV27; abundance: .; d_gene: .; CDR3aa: CASGRGILGTEAFF; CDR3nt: TGTGCCAGTGGAAGGGGGATCTTGGGCACTGAAGCTTTCTTT
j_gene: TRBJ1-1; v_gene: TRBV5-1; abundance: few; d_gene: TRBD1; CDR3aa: CASSSLTGGTEAFF; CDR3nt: TGCGCCAGCAGCTCCCTCACAGGGGGGACTGAAGCTTTCTTT
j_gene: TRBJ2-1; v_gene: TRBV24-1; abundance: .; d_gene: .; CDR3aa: CATSGATIRSEQFF; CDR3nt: TGTGCCACCAGTGGAGCTACCATAAGGAGTGAGCAGTTCTTC
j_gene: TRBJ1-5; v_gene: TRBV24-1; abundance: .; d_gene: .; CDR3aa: CATSDLTLPRRPNSNQPQHF; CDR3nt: TGTGCCACCAGTGATTTGACCCTACCTAGACGGCCGAATAGCAATCAGCCCCAGCATTTT
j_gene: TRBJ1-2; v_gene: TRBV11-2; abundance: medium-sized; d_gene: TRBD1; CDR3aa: CASSPGQGQSYGYTF; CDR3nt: TGTGCCAGCAGCCCAGGACAGGGGCAGAGCTATGGCTACACCTTC
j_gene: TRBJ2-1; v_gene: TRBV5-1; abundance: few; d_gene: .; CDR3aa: CASSFLADPYNEQFF; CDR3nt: TGCGCCAGCAGCTTTCTAGCCGACCCCTACAATGAGCAGTTCTTC
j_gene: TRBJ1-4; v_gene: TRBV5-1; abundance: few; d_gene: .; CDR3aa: CASSYGRGNEKLFF; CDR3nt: TGCGCCAGCAGCTACGGCAGGGGAAATGAAAAACTGTTTTTT
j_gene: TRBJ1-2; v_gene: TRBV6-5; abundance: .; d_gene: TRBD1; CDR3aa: CASMKQGLVNYGYTF; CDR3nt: TGTGCCAGCATGAAACAGGGGCTAGTTAACTATGGCTACACCTTC
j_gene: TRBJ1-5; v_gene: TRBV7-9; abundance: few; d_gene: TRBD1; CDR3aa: CASSLEGGGQPQHF; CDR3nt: TGTGCCAGCAGCTTAGAAGGGGGCGGCCAGCCCCAGCATTTT
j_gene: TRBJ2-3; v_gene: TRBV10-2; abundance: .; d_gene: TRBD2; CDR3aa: CASSLGLAGENTQYF; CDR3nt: TGCGCCAGCTCCCTGGGACTAGCGGGGGAGAATACGCAGTATTTT
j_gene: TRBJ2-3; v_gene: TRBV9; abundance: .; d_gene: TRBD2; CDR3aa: CASSGTSGVVYTQYF; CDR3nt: TGTGCCAGCAGCGGAACTAGCGGGGTTGTGTATACGCAGTATTTT
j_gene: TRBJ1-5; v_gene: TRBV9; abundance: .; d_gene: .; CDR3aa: CASSALAGNQPQHF; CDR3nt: TGTGCCAGCAGCGCATTAGCCGGCAATCAGCCCCAGCATTTT
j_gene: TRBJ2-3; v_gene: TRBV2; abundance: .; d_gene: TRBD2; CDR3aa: CASSEVSRVAGQYF; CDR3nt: TGTGCCAGCAGTGAGGTTTCGAGAGTAGCGGGGCAGTATTTT
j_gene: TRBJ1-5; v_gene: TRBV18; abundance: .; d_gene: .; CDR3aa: CASSHGRGQPQHF; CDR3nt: TGTGCCAGCTCACACGGGAGGGGACAGCCCCAGCATTTT
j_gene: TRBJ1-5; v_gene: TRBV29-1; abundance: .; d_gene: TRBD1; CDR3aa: CSVQKTGDSNQPQHF; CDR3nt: TGCAGCGTCCAAAAAACAGGGGATAGCAATCAGCCCCAGCATTTT
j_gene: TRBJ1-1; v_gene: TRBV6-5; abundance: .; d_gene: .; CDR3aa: CASIATSKNTEAFF; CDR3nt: TGTGCCAGCATAGCCACCAGCAAGAACACTGAAGCTTTCTTT
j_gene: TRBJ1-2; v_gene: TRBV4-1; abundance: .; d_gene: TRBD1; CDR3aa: CASSQGVPTGKYGYTF; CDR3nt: TGCGCCAGCAGCCAAGGGGTTCCGACAGGGAAGTATGGCTACACCTTC
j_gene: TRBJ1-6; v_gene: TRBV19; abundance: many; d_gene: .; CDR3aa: CASSIAGGLWNSPLHF; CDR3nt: TGTGCCAGTAGTATCGCCGGGGGGCTTTGGAATTCACCCCTCCACTTT